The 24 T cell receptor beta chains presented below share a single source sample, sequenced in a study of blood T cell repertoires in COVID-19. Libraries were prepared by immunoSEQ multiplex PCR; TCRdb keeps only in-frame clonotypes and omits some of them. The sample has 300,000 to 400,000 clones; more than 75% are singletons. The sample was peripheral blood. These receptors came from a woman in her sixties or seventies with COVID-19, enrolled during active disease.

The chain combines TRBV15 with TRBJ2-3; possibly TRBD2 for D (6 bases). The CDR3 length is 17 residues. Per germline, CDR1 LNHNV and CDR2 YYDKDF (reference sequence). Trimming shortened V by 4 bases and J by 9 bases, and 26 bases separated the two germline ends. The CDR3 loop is CATSMSTRDPRLRTQYF. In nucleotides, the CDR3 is TGTGCCACCAGCATGTCGACGCGGGACCCCAGGCTGCGGACGCAGTATTTT.

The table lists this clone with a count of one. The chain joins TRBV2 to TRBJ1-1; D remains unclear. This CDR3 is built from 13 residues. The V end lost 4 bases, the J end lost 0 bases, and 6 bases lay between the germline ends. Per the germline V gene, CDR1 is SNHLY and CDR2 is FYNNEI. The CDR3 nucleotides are TGTGCCAGCAGTGTTACAATGAACACTGAAGCTTTCTTT. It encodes CASSVTMNTEAFF.

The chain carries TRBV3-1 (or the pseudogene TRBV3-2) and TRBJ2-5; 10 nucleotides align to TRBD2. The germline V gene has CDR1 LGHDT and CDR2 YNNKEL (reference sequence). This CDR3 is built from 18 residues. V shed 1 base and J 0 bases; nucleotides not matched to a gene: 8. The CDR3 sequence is CASSQGASGGPYQETQYF. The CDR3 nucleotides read TGTGCCAGCAGCCAAGGGGCTAGCGGGGGCCCGTACCAAGAGACCCAGTACTTC.

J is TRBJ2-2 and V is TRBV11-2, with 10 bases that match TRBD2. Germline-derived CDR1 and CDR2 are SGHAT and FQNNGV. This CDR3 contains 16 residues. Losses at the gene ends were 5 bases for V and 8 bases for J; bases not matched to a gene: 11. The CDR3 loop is CASSPRGSGGTGELFF. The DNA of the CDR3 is TGTGCCAGCAGCCCCCGGGGTAGCGGGGGGACGGGGGAGCTGTTTTTT.

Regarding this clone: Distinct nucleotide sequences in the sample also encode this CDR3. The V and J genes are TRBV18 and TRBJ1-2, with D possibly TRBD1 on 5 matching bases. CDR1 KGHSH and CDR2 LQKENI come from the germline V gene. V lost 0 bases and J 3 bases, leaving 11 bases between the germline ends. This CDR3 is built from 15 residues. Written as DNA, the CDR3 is TGTGCCAGCTCACCACCGCAGGGTCGAGACTATGGCTACACCTTC. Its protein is CASSPPQGRDYGYTF.

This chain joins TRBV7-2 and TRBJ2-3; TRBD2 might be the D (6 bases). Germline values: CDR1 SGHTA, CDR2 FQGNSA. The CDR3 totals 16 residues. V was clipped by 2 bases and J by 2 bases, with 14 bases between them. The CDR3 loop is CASSLSGGAVTDTQYF. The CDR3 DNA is TGTGCCAGCAGCTTAAGTGGCGGGGCCGTCACAGATACGCAGTATTTT.

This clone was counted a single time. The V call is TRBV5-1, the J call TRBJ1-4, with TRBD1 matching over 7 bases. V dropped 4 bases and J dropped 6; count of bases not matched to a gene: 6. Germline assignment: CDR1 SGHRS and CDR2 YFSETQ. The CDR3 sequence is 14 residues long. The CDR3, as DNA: TGCGCCAGCAGCAAAGGGGGCGCGGATGAAAAACTGTTTTTT. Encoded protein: CASSKGGADEKLFF.

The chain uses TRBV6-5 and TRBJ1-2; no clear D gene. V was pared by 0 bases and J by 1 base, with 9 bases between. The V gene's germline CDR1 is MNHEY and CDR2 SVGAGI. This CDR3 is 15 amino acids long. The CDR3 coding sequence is TGTGCCAGCAGTTACTCTTTCAGTGTTAACTATGGCTACACCTTC. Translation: CASSYSFSVNYGYTF.

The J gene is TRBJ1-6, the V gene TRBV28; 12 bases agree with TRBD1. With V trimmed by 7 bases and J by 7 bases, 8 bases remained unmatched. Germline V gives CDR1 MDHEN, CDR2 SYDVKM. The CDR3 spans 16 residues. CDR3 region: CASNIPGQGANSPLHF. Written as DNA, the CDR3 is TGTGCCAGCAACATCCCGGGACAGGGGGCAAATTCACCCCTCCACTTT.

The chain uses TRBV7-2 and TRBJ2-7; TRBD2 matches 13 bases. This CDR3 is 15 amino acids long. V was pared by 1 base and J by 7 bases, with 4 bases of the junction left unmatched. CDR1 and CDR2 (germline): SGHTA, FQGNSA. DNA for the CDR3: TGTGCCAGCAGCTTAGTACTAGCGGGGGGGCGAGAGCAGTACTTC. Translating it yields CASSLVLAGGREQYF.

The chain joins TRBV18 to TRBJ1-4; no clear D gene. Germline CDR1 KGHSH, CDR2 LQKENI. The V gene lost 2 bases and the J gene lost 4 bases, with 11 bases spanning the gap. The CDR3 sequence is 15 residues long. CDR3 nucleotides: TGTGCCAGCTCACCAAACGGGAGAGGTAATGAAAAACTGTTTTTT. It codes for CASSPNGRGNEKLFF.

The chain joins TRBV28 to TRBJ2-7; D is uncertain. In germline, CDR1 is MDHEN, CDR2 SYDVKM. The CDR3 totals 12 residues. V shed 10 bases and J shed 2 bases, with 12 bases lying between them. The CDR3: CAITGEPYEQYF. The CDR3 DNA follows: TGTGCCATTACCGGAGAACCCTACGAGCAGTACTTC.

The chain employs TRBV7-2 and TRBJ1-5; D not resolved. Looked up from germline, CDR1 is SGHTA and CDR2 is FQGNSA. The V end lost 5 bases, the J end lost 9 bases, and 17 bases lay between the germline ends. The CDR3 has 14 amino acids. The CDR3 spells CASSRPGNMGPQHF. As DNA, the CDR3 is TGTGCCAGCAGCCGCCCAGGAAACATGGGGCCCCAGCATTTT.

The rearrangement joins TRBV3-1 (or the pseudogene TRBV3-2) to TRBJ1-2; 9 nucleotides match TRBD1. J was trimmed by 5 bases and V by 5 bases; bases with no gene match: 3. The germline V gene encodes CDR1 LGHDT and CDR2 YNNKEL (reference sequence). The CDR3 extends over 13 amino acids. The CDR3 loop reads CASSEGQGYGYTF. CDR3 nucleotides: TGTGCCAGCAGCGAAGGACAGGGGTATGGCTACACCTTC.

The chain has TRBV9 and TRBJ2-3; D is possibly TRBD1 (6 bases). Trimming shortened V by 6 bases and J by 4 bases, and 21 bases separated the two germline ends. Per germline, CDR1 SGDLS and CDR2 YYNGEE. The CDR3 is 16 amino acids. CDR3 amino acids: CASNRGGRTGSDTQYF. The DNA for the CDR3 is TGTGCCAGCAACAGAGGGGGAAGAACGGGCTCAGATACGCAGTATTTT.

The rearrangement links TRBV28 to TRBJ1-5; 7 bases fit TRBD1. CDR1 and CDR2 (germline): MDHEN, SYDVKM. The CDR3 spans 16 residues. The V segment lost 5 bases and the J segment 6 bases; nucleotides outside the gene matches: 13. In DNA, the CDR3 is TGTGCCAGCAGTCCCCGTGGGACAGAGCGAAGTCAGCCCCAGCATTTT. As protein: CASSPRGTERSQPQHF.

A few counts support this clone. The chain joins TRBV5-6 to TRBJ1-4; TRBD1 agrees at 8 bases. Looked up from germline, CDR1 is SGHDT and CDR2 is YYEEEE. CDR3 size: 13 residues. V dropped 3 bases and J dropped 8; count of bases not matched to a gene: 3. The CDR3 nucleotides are TGTGCCAGCAGCTATGGACAGGGAGAAAAACTGTTTTTT. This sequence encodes CASSYGQGEKLFF.

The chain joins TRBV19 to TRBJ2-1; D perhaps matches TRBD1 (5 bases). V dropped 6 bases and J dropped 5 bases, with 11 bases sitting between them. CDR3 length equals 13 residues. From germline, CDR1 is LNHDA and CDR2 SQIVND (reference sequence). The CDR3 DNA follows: TGTGCCAGTAGCCGACAGCTAGACAATGAGCAGTTCTTC. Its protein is CASSRQLDNEQFF.

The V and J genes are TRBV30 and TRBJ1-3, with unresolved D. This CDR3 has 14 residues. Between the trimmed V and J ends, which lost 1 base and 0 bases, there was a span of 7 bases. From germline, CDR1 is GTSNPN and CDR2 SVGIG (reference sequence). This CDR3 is CAWSGKHSGNTIYF. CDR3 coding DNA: TGTGCCTGGAGTGGAAAACACTCTGGAAACACCATATATTTT. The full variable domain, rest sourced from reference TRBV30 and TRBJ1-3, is SQTIHQWPATLVQPVGSPLSLECTVEGTSNPNLYWYRQAAGRGLQLLFYSVGIGQISSEVPQNLSASRPQDRQFILSSKKLLLSDSGFYLCAWSGKHSGNTIYFGEGSWLTVV.

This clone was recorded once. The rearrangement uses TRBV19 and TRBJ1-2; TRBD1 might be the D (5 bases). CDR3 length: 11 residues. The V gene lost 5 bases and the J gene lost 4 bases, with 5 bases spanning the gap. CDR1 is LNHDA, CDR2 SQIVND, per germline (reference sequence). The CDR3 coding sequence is TGTGCCAGTAGTGGGGCCTATGGCTACACCTTC. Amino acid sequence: CASSGAYGYTF.

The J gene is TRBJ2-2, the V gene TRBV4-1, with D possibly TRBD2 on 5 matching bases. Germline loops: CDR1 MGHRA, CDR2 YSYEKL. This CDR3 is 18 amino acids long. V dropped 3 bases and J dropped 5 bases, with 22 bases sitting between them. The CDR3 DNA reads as TGCGCCAGCAGCCAGGCTCCGTCGATTAAGGCGGGTACCGGGGAGCTGTTTTTT. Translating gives CASSQAPSIKAGTGELFF.

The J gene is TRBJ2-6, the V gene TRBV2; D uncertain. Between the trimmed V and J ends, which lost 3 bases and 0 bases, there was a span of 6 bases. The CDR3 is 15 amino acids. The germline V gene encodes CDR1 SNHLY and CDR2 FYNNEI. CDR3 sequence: CASSERISGANVLTF. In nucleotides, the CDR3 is TGTGCCAGCAGTGAGCGGATCTCTGGGGCCAACGTCCTGACTTTC.

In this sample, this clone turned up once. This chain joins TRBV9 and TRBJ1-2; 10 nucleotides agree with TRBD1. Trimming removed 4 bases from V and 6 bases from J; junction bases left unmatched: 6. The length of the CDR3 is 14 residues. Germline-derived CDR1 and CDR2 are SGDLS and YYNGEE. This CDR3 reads CASSLGTGANGYTF. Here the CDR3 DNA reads TGTGCCAGCAGCTTAGGGACAGGGGCTAATGGCTACACCTTC.

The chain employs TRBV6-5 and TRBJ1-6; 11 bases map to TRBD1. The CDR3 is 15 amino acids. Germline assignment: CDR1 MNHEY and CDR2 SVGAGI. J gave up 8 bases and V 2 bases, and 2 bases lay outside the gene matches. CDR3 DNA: TGTGCCAGCAGTTACCGGGACAGGGGGGATTCACCCCTCCACTTT. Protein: CASSYRDRGDSPLHF.